Below, 3 T cell receptor beta chains from the same sample are listed, as sequenced in a study of CD8+CD57+ T cells in acquired aplastic anemia. Investigators profiled TCR beta VDJ and CDR3 from genomic DNA template. TCRdb re-called the reads through MiXCR, storing one row per CDR3 protein. The sample contains under 350,000 distinct CDR3 sequences, under 60% of which appear only once. The patients chosen for sequencing had shown expansion of CD8+CD57+ cells (detected by flow cytometry). Sequencing was done on a sample of sorted CD4+, CD8+, or CD8+CD57+ T cells (not recorded which) from PBMCs. These receptor sequences come from a human donor with aplastic anemia.

In this sample, this clonotype turned up once. J is TRBJ1-1 and V is TRBV12-3 or TRBV12-4, with TRBD1 identical over 7 bases. CDR3 size: 14 residues. With V trimmed by 6 bases and J by 3 bases, 7 bases remained unmatched. CDR3 in amino acids: CASSDRDSHTEAFF. The CDR3 nucleotides read TGTGCCAGCAGCGATCGGGACAGCCACACTGAAGCTTTCTTT.

This chain joins TRBV7-2 and TRBJ1-2; 8 nucleotides agree with TRBD1. This CDR3 has 12 residues. Germline CDR1 reads SGHTA; CDR2 reads FQGNSA. V gave up 7 bases and J gave up 4 bases; unmatched junction bases: 2. CDR3 in amino acids: CASKDRAYGYTF. CDR3 nucleotide sequence: TGTGCCAGCAAGGACAGGGCCTATGGCTACACCTTC. Combining the CDR3 with reference TRBV7-2 and TRBJ1-2 gives the whole variable domain GAGVSQSPSNKVTEKGKDVELRCDPISGHTALYWYRQSLGQGLEFLIYFQGNSAPDKSGLPSDRFSAERTGGSVSTLTIQRTQQEDSAVYLCASKDRAYGYTFGSGTRLTVV.

As regards this clonotype: A read error may account for a junction end that differs from germline. The chain has TRBV7-9 and TRBJ1-6; 8 nucleotides agree with TRBD1. Germline V gives CDR1 SEHNR, CDR2 FQNEAQ (reference sequence). This CDR3 spans 18 amino acids. CDR3: CASSLDGQGSSYNSPLRF. As DNA, the CDR3 is TGTGCCAGCAGTTTAGACGGACAGGGAAGCTCCTATAATTCACCCCTCCGCTTT. The complete variable domain, with remaining parts taken from reference TRBV7-9 and TRBJ1-6, reads DTGVSQNPRHKITKRGQNVTFRCDPISEHNRLYWYRQTLGQGPEFLTYFQNEAQLEKSRLLSDRFSAERPKGSFSTLEIQRTEQGDSAMYLCASSLDGQGSSYNSPLRFGNGTRLTVT.